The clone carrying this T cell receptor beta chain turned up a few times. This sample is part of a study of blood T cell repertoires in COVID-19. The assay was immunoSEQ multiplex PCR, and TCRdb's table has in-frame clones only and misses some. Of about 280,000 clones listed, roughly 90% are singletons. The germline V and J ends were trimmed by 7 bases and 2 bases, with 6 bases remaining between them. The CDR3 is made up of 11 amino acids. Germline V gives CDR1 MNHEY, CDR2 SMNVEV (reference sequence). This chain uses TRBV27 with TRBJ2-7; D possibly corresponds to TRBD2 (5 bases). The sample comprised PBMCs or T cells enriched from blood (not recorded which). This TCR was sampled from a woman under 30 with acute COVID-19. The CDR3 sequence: CASMGAYEQYF. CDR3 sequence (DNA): TGTGCCAGCATGGGAGCCTACGAGCAGTACTTC.